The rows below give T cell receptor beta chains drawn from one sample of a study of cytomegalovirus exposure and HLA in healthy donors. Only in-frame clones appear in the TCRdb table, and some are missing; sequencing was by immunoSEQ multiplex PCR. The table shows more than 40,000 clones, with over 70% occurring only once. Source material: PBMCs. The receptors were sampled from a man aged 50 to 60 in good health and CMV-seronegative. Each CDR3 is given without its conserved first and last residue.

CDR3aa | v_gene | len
ASSPRLRTNEKLF | TRBV7-8 | 13
ASGLPIGQGAFGANVLT | TRBV12-5 | 17
ASSLGLDTQY | TRBV7-3 | 10
ASSFVLRVTGESYEQY | TRBV28 | 16
ASSIRDRNSPLH | TRBV7-2 | 12
ASIKGQGYGYT | TRBV2 | 11
ASSFRSGGPWETQY | TRBV27 | 14
ASSLVPAGVTDTQY | TRBV7-2 | 14
ASSPSTVVAKNIQY | TRBV28 | 14
ASSIQYNEQF | TRBV11-2 | 10
ASSLKTGAAGELF | TRBV7-2 | 13
ASSLAGDSYNEQF | TRBV5-1 | 13
ASSVGTGGYGYT | TRBV9 | 12
ASSEQLAGAGEQY | TRBV19 | 13
ASSETRQGRSGEQY | TRBV27 | 14
ASSFTGVSYEQY | TRBV7-2 | 12
ASKTRDGGIYEQY | TRBV27 | 13
ASSFGLAGFYEQY | TRBV7-2 | 13
ASSRGTGGDQPQH | TRBV6-1 | 13
ASRRGGVADTQY | TRBV2 | 12
ASSIPGGGETEAF | TRBV19 | 13
ASSWGQGVSYEQY | TRBV5-1 | 13
ASSLPGTGDYEQY | TRBV28 | 13
SSSLGTGDTGELF | TRBV7-9 | 13
ASSMSGWQPQH | TRBV19 | 11
ASSRGAVAEQF | TRBV11-2 | 11
ASSLVGYGELF | TRBV5-5 | 11
ASSLGPGKAYEQY | TRBV7-6 | 13
ASSQEQGFDGYT | TRBV4-3 | 12
ASRELAGGGETQY | TRBV19 | 13
ASSIPGRGPDTQY | TRBV27 | 13
ASGLSSTDSDTQY | TRBV12-5 | 13
ASSSPPGTQY | TRBV5-5 | 10